This TCR beta chain was captured in a study of cytomegalovirus exposure and HLA in healthy donors. Study observations and caveats: TCR sequences were mostly rare, though some public TCRs occurred in many donors.

Separate from the approximately 650-subject first cohort, the roughly 110-subject validation cohort was the one that the donors belonged to. Produced via immunoSEQ multiplex PCR; TCRdb's table is partial and in-frame only. Of tens of thousands of clones listed, 90% to 95% were seen once; the top ten hold around 1.5%. CDR3 length: 18 amino acids. Germline values: CDR1 SGHTA, CDR2 FQGTGA. The V end was cut by 0 bases, the J end by 2 bases, with 17 bases between. As for this clone: As yet, its antigen is unknown.

Sequencing was performed on PBMCs. V usage is TRBV7-3 and J usage is TRBJ1-5; D may be TRBD1 (6 bases). This TCR was recovered from a man between 18 and 35 years old in good health and CMV-seropositive. CDR3 residues: CASSLTEGHRFGNQPQHF. The CDR3 DNA is TGTGCCAGCAGCTTAACTGAGGGACACCGTTTTGGCAATCAGCCCCAGCATTTT.